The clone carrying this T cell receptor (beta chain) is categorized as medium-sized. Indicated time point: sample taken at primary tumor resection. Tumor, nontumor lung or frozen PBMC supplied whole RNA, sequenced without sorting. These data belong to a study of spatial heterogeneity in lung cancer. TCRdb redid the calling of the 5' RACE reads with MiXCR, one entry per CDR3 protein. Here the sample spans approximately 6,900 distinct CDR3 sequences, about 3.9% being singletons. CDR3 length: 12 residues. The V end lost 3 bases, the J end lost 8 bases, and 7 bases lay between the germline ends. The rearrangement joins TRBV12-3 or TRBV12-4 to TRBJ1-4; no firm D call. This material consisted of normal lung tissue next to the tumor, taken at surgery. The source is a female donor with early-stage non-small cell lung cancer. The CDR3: CASSFGPEKLFF. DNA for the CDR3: TGTGCCAGCAGTTTCGGTCCCGAAAAACTGTTTTTT.